The clone carrying this T cell receptor beta chain was observed a single time. Seattle participants joined during active infection and were tracked over time. This sample is drawn from a study of blood T cell repertoires in COVID-19. Study as a whole: The samples span acute and convalescent COVID-19 from the United States, Italy and Spain. In each case, the material was cDNA or gDNA derived from T cells, B-cell-depleted T cells, or PBMCs.

The CDR3 has 13 residues. The V end lost 0 bases, the J end lost 7 bases, and 10 bases lay between the germline ends. The germline V gene has CDR1 SGHNT and CDR2 YYREEE (reference sequence). Clones were read by immunoSEQ multiplex PCR, and TCRdb kept only the in-frame ones, dropping some. In the table there are about 300,000 clones, 80% to 95% of which are singletons. The J gene is TRBJ1-1, the V gene TRBV5-4; no clear D. The sequence was obtained from a woman under 40 with COVID-19, enrolled during active disease. Sequenced: peripheral blood. The CDR3 spells CASSLEAEDEAFF. The CDR3 DNA follows: TGTGCCAGCAGCTTGGAGGCAGAGGATGAAGCTTTCTTT.